This record looks at one T cell receptor (beta chain) sequence and its context. Here immunoSEQ multiplex PCR was the method, and the copy in TCRdb shows in-frame clones only, minus some. This table has more than 300,000 clones, around 84% appearing once. CDR3 length: 13 amino acids. The trim removed 7 bases at V and 3 bases at J, leaving 3 bases unmatched. Per the germline V gene, CDR1 is LNHDA and CDR2 is SQIVND (reference sequence). The source of the sample is a study of blood T cell repertoires in COVID-19. This chain uses TRBV19 with TRBJ2-1, with 7 bases aligning to TRBD2. The specimen was PBMCs or T cells enriched from blood (not recorded which). The receptor's source is a man younger than 40 who had recovered from COVID-19. CDR3 nucleotides: TGTGCCAGTATTCAGCGGGGCTACAATGAGCAGTTCTTC. Translating it yields CASIQRGYNEQFF.